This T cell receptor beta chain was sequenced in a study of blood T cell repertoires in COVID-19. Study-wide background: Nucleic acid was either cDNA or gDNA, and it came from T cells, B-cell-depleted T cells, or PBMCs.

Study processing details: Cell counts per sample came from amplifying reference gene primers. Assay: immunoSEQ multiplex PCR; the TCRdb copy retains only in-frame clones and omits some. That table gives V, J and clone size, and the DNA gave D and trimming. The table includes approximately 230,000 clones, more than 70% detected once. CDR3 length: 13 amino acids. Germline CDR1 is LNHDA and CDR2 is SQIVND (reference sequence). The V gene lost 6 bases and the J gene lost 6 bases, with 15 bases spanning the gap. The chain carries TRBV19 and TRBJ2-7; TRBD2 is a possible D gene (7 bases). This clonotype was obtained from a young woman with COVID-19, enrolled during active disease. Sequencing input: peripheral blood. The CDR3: CASSSRGGLEQYV. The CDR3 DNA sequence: TGTGCCAGTAGCTCCAGGGGAGGGCTCGAGCAGTACGTC.